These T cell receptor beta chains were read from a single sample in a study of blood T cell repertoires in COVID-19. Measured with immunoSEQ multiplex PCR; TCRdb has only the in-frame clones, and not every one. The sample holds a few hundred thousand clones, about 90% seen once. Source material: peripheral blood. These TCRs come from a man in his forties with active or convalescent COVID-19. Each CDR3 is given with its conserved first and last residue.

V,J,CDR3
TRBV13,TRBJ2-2,CASSLTGLGRGKAGELFF
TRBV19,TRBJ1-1,CASSIDRGVTEAFF
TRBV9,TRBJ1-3,CASTASNTRGTIYF
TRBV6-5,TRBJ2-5,CASVGGRPQETQYF
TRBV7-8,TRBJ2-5,CASSLVALGIQYF
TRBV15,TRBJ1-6,CATSRESTGVESPLHF
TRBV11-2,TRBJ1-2,CASSAGGYGYTF
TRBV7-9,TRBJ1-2,CASSLTGANYGYTF
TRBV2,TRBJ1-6,CASSEQGRNSPLHF
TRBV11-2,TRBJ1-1,CASSLDRGEAFF
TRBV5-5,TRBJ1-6,CASSLALLGVSPLHF
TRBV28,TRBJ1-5,CASSTGGEDQPQHF
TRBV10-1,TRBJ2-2,CASSETGLAGGFTGELFF
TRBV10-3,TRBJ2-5,CAISEGTSGLQETQYF
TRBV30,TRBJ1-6,CAWSVAGSSSPLHF
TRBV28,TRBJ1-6,CASRPQQSSYNSPLHF
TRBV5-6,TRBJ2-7,CASSRTGPGEQYF
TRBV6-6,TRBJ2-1,CASSYSGDPRNEQFF
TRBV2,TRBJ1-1,CASSASAREIFF
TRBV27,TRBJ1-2,CASSLGRDYGYTF
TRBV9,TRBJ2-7,CASSVNSYEQYF
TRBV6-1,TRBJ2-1,CASSVSPNGGYYNEQFF
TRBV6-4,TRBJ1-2,CASSPDRLANYGYTF
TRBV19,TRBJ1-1,CASTIPLGGVTEAFF
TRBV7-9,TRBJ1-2,CASSSDRGVYGYTF
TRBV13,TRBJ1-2,CASSEGQASSGYTF
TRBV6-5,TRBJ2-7,CASSYSQGRLTYEQYF
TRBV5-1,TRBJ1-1,CASSLTPVLNTEAFF
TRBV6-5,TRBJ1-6,CASRSGGWYNSPLHF
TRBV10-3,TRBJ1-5,CAISGTGGNQPQHF
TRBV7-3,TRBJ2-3,CASSLLGSGSSHTQYF
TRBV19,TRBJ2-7,CASSPGLLREQYF
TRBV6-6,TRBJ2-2,CASSYLAGGAGELFF
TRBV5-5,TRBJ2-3,CASRDGSEQYF
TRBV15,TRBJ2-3,CATSRDSGGADTQYF
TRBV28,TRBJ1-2,CASSSDRFGYTF
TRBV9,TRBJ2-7,CASSVGQGAHEQYF
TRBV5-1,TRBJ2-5,CASSLETVQETQYF
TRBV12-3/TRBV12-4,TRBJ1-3,CASSFSGGNTIYF
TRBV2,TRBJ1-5,CASRGQGGNQPQHF
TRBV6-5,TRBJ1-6,CASSYYGTGDNSPLHF
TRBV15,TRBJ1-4,CATSGTLPRGMGGDNEKLFF
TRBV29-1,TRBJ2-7,CSAAGATYEQYF
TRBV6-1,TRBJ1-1,CASSEVYRGYTEAFF
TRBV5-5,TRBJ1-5,CASSDRDRGSNQPQHF
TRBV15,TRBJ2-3,CATSRKYRGRADTQYF
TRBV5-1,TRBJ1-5,CASSLEGGNQPQHF
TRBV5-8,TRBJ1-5,CASSGRTGFEPQHF
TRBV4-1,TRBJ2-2,CASSQGVERAHTGELFF
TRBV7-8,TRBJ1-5,CASSPNRDRGIQPQHF
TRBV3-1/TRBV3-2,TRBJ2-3,CASSQVPGADTQYF
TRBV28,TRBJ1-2,CASSLTDFYGYTF
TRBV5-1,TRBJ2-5,CASSYLRNQETQYF
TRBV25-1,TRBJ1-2,CASTSGSLSPANYGYTF
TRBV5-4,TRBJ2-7,CASSASGGYEQYF